The TCR beta chain under discussion was sequenced for a study of regulatory T cells in long-lasting Graves disease. Study-level background: Antithyroid drugs had been taken under 3 months by newly diagnosed Graves' patients.

This sample's time point: newly diagnosed GD, antithyroid drugs for less than 3 months. Construction of the TCR library relied on RNA isolated from PBMCs. This CDR3 contains 18 residues. The germline V gene has CDR1 SGHNT and CDR2 YENEEA. The J segment lost 1 base and the V segment lost 4 bases, leaving 13 bases of the junction unmatched. HTBI primers from iRepertoire and Arm-PCR of CDR3 regions yielded the TCR beta libraries. TCRdb called the multiplex PCR reads again in MiXCR, with one record for every CDR3 protein. Of 200,000 to 250,000 distinct CDR3 sequences in the sample, about 18% were seen once. General study points: Among samples with persistent disease, TRBV28, TRBJ1-2 and TRBJ2-5 were favored.

As concerns this clonotype: The antigen remains undetermined.

Sequences were derived from peripheral blood mononuclear cells (PBMCs), sampled at new diagnosis, from a patient treated with antithyroid drugs. This TCR derives from a female donor with Graves disease. The rearrangement joins TRBV11-3 to TRBJ2-1, with 7 bases identical to TRBD2. The CDR3 sequence is CASSSPGGLAVSYNEQFF. The CDR3 DNA is TGTGCCAGCAGCTCTCCCGGTGGGCTAGCGGTTTCCTACAATGAGCAGTTCTTC.